This TCR beta chain is drawn from a study of OX40 agonist ivuxolimab in advanced cancers. Findings and limits, study-wide: Expanded clones tended on average to be more numerous among CD8+ T cells than CD4+.

Only in-frame clones appear in the TCRdb table, and some are missing; sequencing was by immunoSEQ multiplex PCR. The table has over 50,000 clones, about 92% seen once. About this clone itself: Its antigen is still unknown.

The CDR3 is 15 amino acids. Trimming shortened V by 4 bases and J by 8 bases, and 18 bases separated the two germline ends. Germline V gives CDR1 SGHAT, CDR2 FQNNGV. This receptor was taken from an adult with an advanced solid tumor such as melanoma, head and neck, liver or kidney cancer. Sequencing was performed on CD4+ or CD8+ T cells sorted from blood, taken in a trial of the OX40 agonist ivuxolimab. The chain uses TRBV11-2 and TRBJ2-1; D is tentatively TRBD1 or TRBD2 (6 bases each). The CDR3, as DNA: TGTGCCAGCAGCTCCGAGCCCGGGGGCGCGCATGAGCAGTTCTTC. This translates into CASSSEPGGAHEQFF.